The rows below give T cell receptor beta chains drawn from one sample of a study of blood T cell repertoires in COVID-19. TCRdb keeps only in-frame clones here, not all; method: immunoSEQ multiplex PCR. The repertoire holds approximately 280,000 clones, with around nine tenths as singletons. The sample comprised PBMCs or T cells enriched from blood (not recorded which). These receptors all stem from an older woman who had recovered from COVID-19. Each CDR3 is given with its conserved first and last residue. Fields, in order: clone size, J gene, D gene, V gene, CDR3 protein, CDR3 DNA. The D gene is left open where the match is weak. The size of a clone is reported for some rows only, either as once, few or many, or as a class for expanded clones.

>NA|TRBJ2-3|TRBD2|TRBV11-2
CASSDPAGGLQDTQYF
TGTGCCAGCAGCGACCCAGCGGGGGGGCTTCAAGATACGCAGTATTTT
>NA|TRBJ2-7|TRBD2|TRBV28
CASSFSMVTSLYEQYF
TGTGCCAGCAGTTTTAGTATGGTGACTAGCTTGTACGAGCAGTACTTC
>NA|TRBJ2-5|TRBD1|TRBV7-7
CASSSTAGGAEETQYF
TGTGCTAGCAGCTCTACCGCAGGGGGCGCCGAGGAGACCCAGTACTTC
>NA|TRBJ2-7|TRBD1|TRBV12-3/TRBV12-4
CASSFETGGEQYF
TGTGCCAGCAGTTTTGAAACAGGGGGCGAGCAGTACTTC
>NA|TRBJ1-2|NA|TRBV5-1
CASSFTGVRFRTHGYTF
TGCGCCAGCAGCTTTACAGGAGTACGCTTTAGGACGCATGGCTACACCTTC
>NA|TRBJ1-1|NA|TRBV2
CASSGRLEAFF
TGTGCCAGCAGTGGCAGACTAGAAGCTTTCTTT
>NA|TRBJ2-2|NA|TRBV29-1
CTAGHMNGELFF
TGCACCGCGGGGCACATGAACGGGGAGCTGTTTTTT
>NA|TRBJ2-2|TRBD2|TRBV18
CASSRSGRTTGELFF
TGTGCCAGCTCACGTAGCGGGAGAACCACCGGGGAGCTGTTTTTT
>NA|TRBJ1-1|TRBD1|TRBV7-9
CASSWGDRGETEAFF
TGTGCCAGCAGCTGGGGGGACAGGGGAGAAACTGAAGCTTTCTTT
>once|TRBJ2-7|NA|TRBV5-1
CASSLEVSSGEQYF
TGCGCCAGCAGCTTGGAAGTCTCATCGGGGGAGCAGTACTTC
>NA|TRBJ2-3|TRBD2|TRBV15
CATSRAKGTRVDTQYF
TGTGCCACCAGCAGGGCCAAGGGGACTAGGGTAGATACGCAGTATTTT
>NA|TRBJ1-1|NA|TRBV5-1
CASSSNTRTLFTEAFF
TGCGCCAGCAGCTCGAACACGCGGACATTATTCACTGAAGCTTTCTTT
>NA|TRBJ2-5|TRBD2|TRBV28
CASSSRLAGDLKTQYF
TGTGCCAGCAGCTCCAGACTAGCGGGAGATTTGAAGACCCAGTACTTC
>NA|TRBJ1-1|NA|TRBV9
CASSRTTNTEAFF
TGTGCCAGCAGCAGGACAACGAACACTGAAGCTTTCTTT
>NA|TRBJ2-7|NA|TRBV5-6
CASSSPGEQYF
TGTGCCAGCAGCTCGCCCGGCGAGCAGTACTTC
>NA|TRBJ1-2|NA|TRBV5-5
CASSLLWTGGDYGYTF
TGTGCCAGCAGCCTGCTTTGGACGGGAGGGGACTATGGCTACACCTTC
>NA|TRBJ2-7|TRBD2|TRBV18
CASSPPGLAGGPGEQYF
TGTGCCAGCTCACCACCGGGACTAGCGGGAGGGCCGGGCGAGCAGTACTTC
>NA|TRBJ2-3|NA|TRBV5-5
CASSLGWPDTQYF
TGTGCCAGCAGCTTGGGGTGGCCAGATACGCAGTATTTT
>NA|TRBJ2-7|NA|TRBV27
CASSLGGRPYDEQYF
TGTGCCAGCAGTTTGGGGGGACGACCCTACGACGAGCAGTACTTC
>NA|TRBJ1-4|NA|TRBV18
CASSPAGPEGEKLFF
TGTGCCAGCTCACCGGCAGGGCCCGAAGGTGAAAAACTGTTTTTT
>NA|TRBJ1-3|NA|TRBV7-9
CASSPIGLGNTIYF
TGTGCCAGCAGCCCTATCGGTCTCGGAAACACCATATATTTT
>few|TRBJ1-6|NA|TRBV5-1
CASRRDFNSPLHF
TGCGCCAGCAGGAGGGATTTTAATTCACCCCTCCACTTT
>NA|TRBJ2-5|TRBD2|TRBV5-1
CASSPGLAGVETQYF
TGCGCCAGCAGCCCGGGACTAGCGGGAGTAGAGACCCAGTACTTC
>NA|TRBJ1-2|NA|TRBV12-3/TRBV12-4
CASSSRVGGYYTF
TGTGCCAGCAGTTCCCGGGTGGGGGGATACTACACCTTC
>NA|TRBJ2-7|NA|TRBV5-1
CASRESVTYEQYF
TGCGCCAGCAGGGAGTCAGTGACCTACGAGCAGTACTTC
>NA|TRBJ1-5|NA|TRBV19
CASSIGLAAVNQPQHF
TGTGCCAGTAGTATAGGTCTTGCGGCAGTCAATCAGCCCCAGCATTTT
>NA|TRBJ2-2|TRBD1|TRBV11-2
CASSRNRGLDGELFF
TGTGCCAGCAGCAGAAACAGGGGGCTCGACGGGGAGCTGTTTTTT
>NA|TRBJ2-5|NA|TRBV5-4
CASSLGGILETQYF
TGTGCCAGCAGCTTGGGCGGGATACTAGAGACCCAGTACTTC
>NA|TRBJ2-7|TRBD2|TRBV19
CASSIGLANYEQYF
TGTGCCAGTAGTATCGGACTAGCAAACTACGAGCAGTACTTC
>NA|TRBJ2-7|NA|TRBV28
CASTPGHSRYEQYF
TGTGCCAGCACTCCGGGACATAGTCGCTACGAGCAGTACTTC
>NA|TRBJ2-1|NA|TRBV7-3
CASSSSSYNEQFF
TGTGCCAGCAGCTCCAGCTCCTACAATGAGCAGTTCTTC
>NA|TRBJ2-3|NA|TRBV3-1/TRBV3-2
CASSHLWSSTDTQYF
TGTGCCAGCAGCCATCTCTGGAGTAGCACAGATACGCAGTATTTT
>once|TRBJ1-2|NA|TRBV5-1
CASSPGQNYGYTF
TGCGCCAGCAGCCCAGGACAGAACTATGGCTACACCTTC
>NA|TRBJ1-2|NA|TRBV9
CASSADATPQFNGYTF
TGTGCCAGCAGCGCCGACGCGACACCCCAGTTTAACGGCTACACCTTC
>few|TRBJ2-2|TRBD2|TRBV27
CASKSGGGNTAGELFF
TGTGCCAGCAAGTCCGGCGGGGGAAATACCGCCGGGGAGCTGTTTTTT
>NA|TRBJ2-6|NA|TRBV30
CAWSVGGANVLTF
TGTGCCTGGAGCGTCGGTGGGGCCAACGTCCTGACTTTC
>few|TRBJ1-6|TRBD1|TRBV7-9
CASSSRTGGSPLHF
TGTGCCAGCAGCTCAAGGACAGGGGGCTCACCCCTCCACTTT
>NA|TRBJ1-2|NA|TRBV28
CASSLHRVIGGYTF
TGTGCCAGCAGTCTACACAGGGTCATCGGAGGCTACACCTTC
>NA|TRBJ1-5|NA|TRBV4-2
CASSPELEQPQHF
TGTGCCAGCAGCCCCGAACTTGAACAGCCCCAGCATTTT
>NA|TRBJ1-2|TRBD1|TRBV5-6
CASSSGTGGYGYTF
TGTGCCAGCAGCTCCGGGACAGGGGGCTATGGCTACACCTTC
>NA|TRBJ1-1|NA|TRBV9
CASSVGGGAFNTEAFF
TGTGCCAGCAGCGTAGGTGGGGGGGCATTTAACACTGAAGCTTTCTTT
>NA|TRBJ2-3|NA|TRBV24-1
CATKRKTGTDTQYF
TGTGCCACCAAACGAAAGACAGGCACAGATACGCAGTATTTT